This T cell receptor beta chain was captured by sequencing in a study of cytomegalovirus exposure and HLA in healthy donors. In the case of this clone: Antigen unknown.

General study points: Among TCR beta chains, those listed as cytomegalovirus-associated numbered some 160. Accurate prediction of HLA-A and HLA-B alleles (for most subjects) was reportedly achieved from TCR beta sequences.

V was pared by 6 bases and J by 15 bases, with 11 bases of the junction left unmatched. Germline values: CDR1 SGHTS, CDR2 YDEGEE. The CDR3 is 13 amino acids. PCR involved 60 Vbeta and 13 Jbeta primers. TCRdb's table, derived via immunoSEQ multiplex PCR, lists solely in-frame clones and lacks some. The sample records about 77,000 clones, around 84% being singletons. Healthy individuals who donated bone marrow served as the donors. The chain employs TRBV5-8 and TRBJ1-5, with TRBD1 identical over 11 bases. Sequences were obtained from PBMCs. This receptor was obtained from a man aged 40-49 years in good health and CMV-seronegative. In DNA, the CDR3 is TGTGCCAGCACCCCGGGACAGGGGGGAAGTTTGCATTTT. It yields the protein CASTPGQGGSLHF.